The 5 T cell receptor beta chains below were found in one sample sequenced in a study of blood T cell repertoires in COVID-19 (TCRdb year 2020). The library relied on the immunoSEQ multiplex PCR assay. Sourced from immuneACCESS, this table was stored by TCRdb with only in-frame sequences that have V and J called. A share of the clones is absent; for the studies checked, an unresolved V gene accounts for under half, and the remainder has no known explanation. In all, the sample holds 150,000 to 200,000 clones, and more than 70% of those were seen once. The leading ten clones occupy roughly 6.2% of the sample. Sequencing input: PBMCs or T cells enriched from blood (not recorded which). These receptors were collected from a middle-aged man who had recovered from COVID-19.

The rearrangement uses TRBV12-3 or TRBV12-4 and TRBJ1-2, with a weak D call TRBD1 (5 bases). The CDR3 extends over 13 amino acids. V lost 3 bases and J lost 5, with 10 bases in between. The CDR3 region has the DNA TGTGCCAGCAGTTTCGGGACTGATTATGGCTACACCTTC. Translated: CASSFGTDYGYTF.

The rearrangement joins TRBV28 to TRBJ1-6, with a possible D match to TRBD1 (5 bases). The CDR3 extends over 15 amino acids. V lost 1 base to trimming and J lost 11 bases, with 15 bases between them. CDR1 and CDR2 from the germline V gene are MDHEN and SYDVKM. The CDR3 here is CASSLSSTGSPPLHF. CDR3 sequence (DNA): TGTGCCAGCAGTTTATCCTCAACAGGCAGCCCACCCCTCCACTTT.

The chain combines TRBV7-9 with TRBJ1-3; 9 bases line up with TRBD1. Trimming at V came to 4 bases and at J to 3 bases, leaving 7 bases not matched to a gene. The germline V gene encodes CDR1 SEHNR and CDR2 FQNEAQ (reference sequence). This CDR3 spans 16 amino acids. CDR3 nucleotide sequence: TGTGCCAGCAGCTACCCGGGACAGGGACGTGGAAACACCATATATTTT. Residues: CASSYPGQGRGNTIYF.

V gene TRBV15 combines with J gene TRBJ2-7, with 7 nucleotides matching TRBD1. The V gene's germline CDR1 is LNHNV and CDR2 YYDKDF (reference sequence). Trimming took 1 base from V and 2 from J; bases not matched to a gene: 8. The CDR3 consists of 16 residues. In DNA form, the CDR3 reads TGTGCCACCAGCAGAGGTCCGGGACAGTTAACCTACGAGCAGTACTTC. It codes for CATSRGPGQLTYEQYF.

The chain uses TRBV5-1 and TRBJ1-1; D possibly corresponds to TRBD1 (5 bases). V lost 4 bases to trimming and J lost 4 bases, with 14 bases between them. The length of the CDR3 is 14 residues. CDR1 and CDR2 (germline): SGHRS, YFSETQ. The CDR3: CASSAIGRGTEAFF. CDR3 nucleotide sequence: TGCGCCAGCAGCGCGATTGGTAGGGGCACTGAAGCTTTCTTT.